This TCR beta chain is drawn from a study of blood T cell repertoires in COVID-19 (TCRdb year 2020). About the investigation overall: Collaborator samples came from the United States, Italy and Spain and covered acute and convalescent phases of COVID-19. Samples came from the ongoing ImmuneRACE study (first 160 participants) plus 1,254 subjects from 6 global collaborators. Where available, HLA class I and class II types were obtained from metadata supplied by the sample provider rather than from assay-based typing. The prospective study material was composed of cDNA or gDNA derived from T cells, B-cell-depleted T cells, or PBMCs. The dataset comprised deeply sampled blood TCRbeta repertoires from subjects exposed to, actively infected with, or recovered from COVID-19. Nearly every sample came with metadata listing a de-identified subject ID, COVID-19 status, age in years and sex. A freely available public database, intended as a resource for researchers studying the immune response to SARS-CoV-2, is where the repertoires were released.

TCRbeta CDR3 regions were amplified from genomic DNA using the immunoSEQ Assay, a bias-controlled multiplex PCR. The authors processed their data as follows. The number of nucleated cells in each sample was estimated from the amplification of reference gene primers within the assay. To quantify the absolute abundance of each unique TCRbeta CDR3 rearrangement, sequence reads were collapsed and filtered. Productive Simpson clonality was computed per sample as the square root of Simpson's diversity index over productive rearrangements. The source is immuneACCESS, and TCRdb retained only in-frame sequences with V and J called. Part of the clones is not carried over; for the studies checked, unresolved V genes explain less than half of this, and the remainder is unexplained. V and J calls and clone size follow that table, whereas D and trimming were derived from the DNA. This sample has more than 250,000 clones in its table, and 82% of those were observed once. The ten largest make up roughly 4.7% of the sample.

Enrolling through a virtual design, the prospective study's participants ranged in age from about 18 to 89 years and lived across some 23 United States geographic areas. Cohort assignment in the prospective study relied on participant-reported clinical history from a screening survey and a study questionnaire. Exposed participants had been in contact, within 2 weeks of entering the study, with a person who had a PCR-confirmed or clinician-diagnosed case of COVID-19. Mobile phlebotomists in the prospective study collected whole blood, serum and a nasopharyngeal or oropharyngeal swab from every participant. Participants in the prospective study had the option to provide additional blood draws and questionnaires over a 2-month period. Prospective study blood samples were shipped either frozen or at room temperature before DNA extraction. Points the paper makes about the study in general: The quantity of clinical and demographic metadata differed by source and by participant and was supplied without curation.

This clone is a singleton in its sample. There is no known antigen for this receptor. No base quality values were provided; no much bigger clone lies one nucleotide off. The specimen sequenced was PBMCs or T cells enriched from blood (not recorded which). This TCR was recovered from a man aged 40-55 years who had been exposed to COVID-19.

The bases read TGCGCCAGCAGTAGACTAGCGGGCTTGAACACCGGGGAGCTGTTTTTT. Its product reads: CASSRLAGLNTGELFF. The V and J segments used are TRBV10-1 and TRBJ2-2, with 10 middle bases fitting TRBD2. Trimming leaves V shorter by 5 bases and J shorter by 1 base, with the junction holding 4 bases beyond the gene matches. Based on the germline V gene (reference sequence), the CDR1 and CDR2 sequences are WNHNN and SYGVQD. The CDR3 covers 16 residues, taking in both the cysteine and the phenylalanine. The entry retains the CDR3 DNA only, 48 bases that are in frame from base 1.